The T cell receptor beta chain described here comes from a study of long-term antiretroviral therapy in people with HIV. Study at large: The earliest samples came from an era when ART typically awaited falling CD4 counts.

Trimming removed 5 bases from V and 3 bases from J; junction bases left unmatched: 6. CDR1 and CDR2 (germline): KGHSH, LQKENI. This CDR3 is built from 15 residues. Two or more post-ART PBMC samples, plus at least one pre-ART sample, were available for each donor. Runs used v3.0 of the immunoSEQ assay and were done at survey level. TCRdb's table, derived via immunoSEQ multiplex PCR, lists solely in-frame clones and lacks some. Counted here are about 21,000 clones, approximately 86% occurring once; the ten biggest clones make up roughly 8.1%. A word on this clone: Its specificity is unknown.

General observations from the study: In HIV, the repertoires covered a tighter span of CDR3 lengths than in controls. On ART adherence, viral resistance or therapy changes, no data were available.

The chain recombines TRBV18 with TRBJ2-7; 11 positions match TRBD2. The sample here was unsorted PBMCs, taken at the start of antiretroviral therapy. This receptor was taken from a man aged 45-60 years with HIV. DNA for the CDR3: TGTGCCAGCTCATCGTTGACTAGCGGGAACTACGAGCAGTACTTC. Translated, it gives CASSSLTSGNYEQYF. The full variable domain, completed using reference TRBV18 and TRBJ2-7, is NAGVMQNPRHLVRRRGQEARLRCSPMKGHSHVYWYRQLPEEGLKFMVYLQKENIIDESGMPKERFSAEFPKEGPSILRIQQVVRGDSAAYFCASSSLTSGNYEQYFGPGTRLTVT.